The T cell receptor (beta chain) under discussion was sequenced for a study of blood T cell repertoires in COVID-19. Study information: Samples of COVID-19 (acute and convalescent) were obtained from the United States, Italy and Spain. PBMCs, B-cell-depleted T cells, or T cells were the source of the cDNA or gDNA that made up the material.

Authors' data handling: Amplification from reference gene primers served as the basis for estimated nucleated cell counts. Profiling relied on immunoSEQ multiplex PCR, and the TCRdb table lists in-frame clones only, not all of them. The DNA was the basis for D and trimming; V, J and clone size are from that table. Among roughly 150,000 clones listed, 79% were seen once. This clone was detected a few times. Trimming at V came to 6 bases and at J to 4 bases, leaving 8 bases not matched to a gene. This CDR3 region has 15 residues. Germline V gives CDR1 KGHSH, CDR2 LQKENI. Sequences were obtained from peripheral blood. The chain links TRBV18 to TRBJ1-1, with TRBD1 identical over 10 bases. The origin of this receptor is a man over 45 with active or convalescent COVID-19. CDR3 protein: CASSKDRGVSTEAFF. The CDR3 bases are TGTGCCAGCTCGAAGGACAGGGGGGTGAGCACTGAAGCTTTCTTT.